This entry describes one T cell receptor (beta chain). Its specificity is unknown. The PCR employed 60 Vbeta primers together with 13 Jbeta primers. Per the original data handling: The authors later counted around 80 million unique TCR beta chains, approximately 10 million of them shared. Libraries were prepared by immunoSEQ multiplex PCR; TCRdb keeps only in-frame clonotypes and omits some of them. The V and J calls and clone size are taken from that table; D and trimming were inferred from the DNA. The sample shows about 95,000 clones, approximately 81% of them seen only once. The data were taken from a study of cytomegalovirus exposure and HLA in healthy donors. Study conclusions and caveats: In a later analysis, 16,951 TCR beta sequences were associated with HLA alleles at 0.05 false discovery rate. In vitro confirmation showed three CMV-associated chains to be CMV antigen specific.

The CDR3 has 18 amino acids. Unmatched junction bases numbered 17, after V lost 4 bases and J lost 5 bases. CDR1 is SGHKS and CDR2 is YYEKEE in the germline V gene (reference sequence). The sequence came from a woman in her sixties or seventies in good health and CMV-seropositive. Sequenced input: PBMCs. This chain joins TRBV5-5 and TRBJ1-2; 10 nucleotides agree with TRBD1. The CDR3 DNA follows: TGTGCCAGCAGCCGGGCCGCTCCGGGACAGGGGCGCCTTTATGGCTACACCTTC. Translating gives CASSRAAPGQGRLYGYTF.